The rows below give T cell receptor beta chains drawn from one sample of a study of shared clonotypes between healthy human individuals. Measured with immunoSEQ multiplex PCR; TCRdb has only the in-frame clones, and not every one. In the table there are about 1,800,000 clones, about 94% of which are singletons. Sequenced material: naive CD8+ T cells sorted from blood. These receptors were obtained from a man younger than 35 in good health. The CDR3 runs from the conserved cysteine through the conserved F or W. The D gene is left open where the match is weak. Clone size is shown for a subset of rows, as once, few, many or a class of expanded clone.

j_gene: TRBJ2-2; abundance: NA; d_gene: NA; v_gene: TRBV11-2; CDR3nt: TGTGCCAGCAGCTATGGTTCCGGGGAGCTGTTTTTT; CDR3aa: CASSYGSGELFF
j_gene: TRBJ1-5; abundance: once; d_gene: NA; v_gene: TRBV21-1; CDR3nt: TGTGCCAGCAGCAAGGGACAGGGGATTGAAGCCCATCAGCCCCAGCATTTT; CDR3aa: CASSKGQGIEAHQPQHF
j_gene: TRBJ1-5; abundance: once; d_gene: NA; v_gene: TRBV28; CDR3nt: TGTGCCAGCAGTCCCCGGGCCTTGGGAAATCAGCCCCAGCATTTT; CDR3aa: CASSPRALGNQPQHF
j_gene: TRBJ2-7; abundance: NA; d_gene: NA; v_gene: TRBV7-6; CDR3nt: TGTGCCAGCAGCCCCAGACTAGTAGGAATCCACGAGCAGTACTTC; CDR3aa: CASSPRLVGIHEQYF
j_gene: TRBJ2-2; abundance: NA; d_gene: TRBD2; v_gene: TRBV7-9; CDR3nt: TGTGCCAGCAGCCCGACTAGCGGGAGCTCCACCGGGGAGCTGTTTTTT; CDR3aa: CASSPTSGSSTGELFF
j_gene: TRBJ2-5; abundance: NA; d_gene: NA; v_gene: TRBV10-1; CDR3nt: TGCGCCCCCGCTAAAACCCAGTACTTC; CDR3aa: CAPAKTQYF
j_gene: TRBJ1-2; abundance: NA; d_gene: NA; v_gene: TRBV15; CDR3nt: TGTGCCACCAGCAGAGATCGGGGCAGTTCTCTGGGCCAATTCTTC; CDR3aa: CATSRDRGSSLGQFF
j_gene: TRBJ1-1; abundance: NA; d_gene: NA; v_gene: TRBV7-9; CDR3nt: TGTGCCAGCAGCTCCAGCCACACTGAAGCTTTCTTT; CDR3aa: CASSSSHTEAFF
j_gene: TRBJ1-1; abundance: NA; d_gene: TRBD1; v_gene: TRBV27; CDR3nt: TGTGCCAGCAGTTTATCGGGGGACAGCCCTCTTGAAGCTTTCTTT; CDR3aa: CASSLSGDSPLEAFF
j_gene: TRBJ1-3; abundance: NA; d_gene: NA; v_gene: TRBV10-2; CDR3nt: TGCGCCAGCAGTGCTGGGGGGCAGTCTGGAAACACCATATATTTT; CDR3aa: CASSAGGQSGNTIYF
j_gene: TRBJ2-3; abundance: NA; d_gene: NA; v_gene: TRBV10-2; CDR3nt: TGCGCCACCGACGTGGCGGCGGAGGTAGATACGCAGTATTTT; CDR3aa: CATDVAAEVDTQYF
j_gene: TRBJ1-5; abundance: NA; d_gene: NA; v_gene: TRBV4-3; CDR3nt: TGCGCCAGCAGCCAAGATGGCGTTCAGCCCCAGCATTTT; CDR3aa: CASSQDGVQPQHF
j_gene: TRBJ2-1; abundance: NA; d_gene: NA; v_gene: TRBV5-6; CDR3nt: TGTGCCAGCAGCCTGGGGGGCGGACGAGGGACATACAATGAGCAGTTCTTC; CDR3aa: CASSLGGGRGTYNEQFF
j_gene: TRBJ2-7; abundance: NA; d_gene: NA; v_gene: TRBV5-4; CDR3nt: TGTGCCAGCAGCCTAGAGACCGCCTACGAGCAGTACTTC; CDR3aa: CASSLETAYEQYF
j_gene: TRBJ2-2; abundance: NA; d_gene: NA; v_gene: TRBV12-5; CDR3nt: TGTGCTAGTGGTTTGGTACTTGTTGTTACGCCGACGAACACCGGGGAGCTGTTTTTT; CDR3aa: CASGLVLVVTPTNTGELFF
j_gene: TRBJ2-7; abundance: NA; d_gene: NA; v_gene: TRBV1; CDR3nt: TGCACCAGCAACCGGGACAGGGGATCCTACGAGCAGTACTTC; CDR3aa: CTSNRDRGSYEQYF
j_gene: TRBJ2-1; abundance: NA; d_gene: TRBD2; v_gene: TRBV19; CDR3nt: TGTGCCAGTAGTATCAGCGGGAGCTCCTACAATGAGCAGTTCTTC; CDR3aa: CASSISGSSYNEQFF
j_gene: TRBJ2-3; abundance: NA; d_gene: TRBD1; v_gene: TRBV29-1; CDR3nt: TGCAGCGCCATGCCAATGACATGGGACAGGGGAGGGAGCACAGATACGCAGTATTTT; CDR3aa: CSAMPMTWDRGGSTDTQYF
j_gene: TRBJ1-2; abundance: few; d_gene: TRBD1; v_gene: TRBV27; CDR3nt: TGTGCCAGCAGTTTCTCCGGGACAGGGACGCATGGCTACACCTTC; CDR3aa: CASSFSGTGTHGYTF
j_gene: TRBJ1-1; abundance: NA; d_gene: NA; v_gene: TRBV28; CDR3nt: TGTGCCAGCAGAGATGTGGGGGGCTACGAGGCTTTCTTT; CDR3aa: CASRDVGGYEAFF
j_gene: TRBJ2-1; abundance: NA; d_gene: TRBD2; v_gene: TRBV4-3; CDR3nt: TGCGCCAGCAGTCCTCTAGCGGGAGCCTACAATGAGCAGTTCTTC; CDR3aa: CASSPLAGAYNEQFF
j_gene: TRBJ2-7; abundance: NA; d_gene: TRBD2; v_gene: TRBV7-3; CDR3nt: TGTGCCAGCAGCTTTCTAGCGGGGTCCTACGAGCAGTACTTC; CDR3aa: CASSFLAGSYEQYF
j_gene: TRBJ2-1; abundance: once; d_gene: NA; v_gene: TRBV27; CDR3nt: TGTGCCAGCAGTTTATCCGGCCCAACCCTCATCAATGAGCAGTTCTTC; CDR3aa: CASSLSGPTLINEQFF
j_gene: TRBJ2-7; abundance: NA; d_gene: TRBD1; v_gene: TRBV7-6; CDR3nt: TGTGCCAGCAGCTTAGGGACAGGAGCCTACGAGCAGTACTTC; CDR3aa: CASSLGTGAYEQYF
j_gene: TRBJ1-1; abundance: few; d_gene: NA; v_gene: TRBV30; CDR3nt: TGTGCCTGTCTACAGGGAGAAGCTTTCTTT; CDR3aa: CACLQGEAFF
j_gene: TRBJ1-1; abundance: NA; d_gene: NA; v_gene: TRBV29-1; CDR3nt: TGCAGCGTTGAACTTTTGGGGGAGCGCGGAGCTTTCTTT; CDR3aa: CSVELLGERGAFF